The 24 T cell receptor beta chains below were found in one sample sequenced in a study of blood T cell repertoires in COVID-19. TCRdb's copy holds only in-frame clones and misses some; the assay was immunoSEQ multiplex PCR. The sample lists more than 13,000 clones, roughly 88% occurring once. Material for sequencing was peripheral blood. The source of these receptors is a human donor in a cohort sampled during active COVID-19.

The sample holds one count of this clone. The chain links TRBV19 to TRBJ1-5; D is uncertain. The V gene's germline CDR1 is LNHDA and CDR2 SQIVND (reference sequence). Deletions cut 3 bases from V and 2 bases from J, with 5 bases between. The CDR3 is 13 amino acids. CDR3 sequence reads: CASSMEGNQPQHF. CDR3 DNA sequence: TGTGCCAGTAGTATGGAGGGCAATCAGCCCCAGCATTTT.

The V and J genes are TRBV5-1 and TRBJ1-5; possibly TRBD1 for D (5 bases). CDR3 length: 16 residues. Germline values: CDR1 SGHRS, CDR2 YFSETQ. Trimming cost V 0 bases and J 0 bases, with 10 bases left between them. CDR3 protein: CASSLGTPGSNQPQHF. The CDR3 coding sequence is TGCGCCAGCAGCTTGGGGACACCAGGTAGCAATCAGCCCCAGCATTTT.

J is TRBJ1-6 and V is TRBV28; tentative D call: TRBD1 (6 bases). V was trimmed by 6 bases and J by 9 bases, leaving 15 bases between them. The germline V gene has CDR1 MDHEN and CDR2 SYDVKM. The CDR3 runs 14 residues. CDR3 sequence: CASRPTKGVSPLHF. For the CDR3, the DNA is TGTGCCAGCAGACCAACTAAGGGGGTTTCACCCCTCCACTTT.

The chain couples TRBV4-2 to TRBJ2-5; TRBD2 matches at 9 bases. Losses at the gene ends were 3 bases for V and 6 bases for J; bases not matched to a gene: 5. The CDR3 has 14 amino acids. In germline, CDR1 is LGHNA, CDR2 YNFKEQ. The CDR3 sequence is CASSQWLAGQTQYF. Here the CDR3 DNA reads TGTGCCAGCAGCCAGTGGCTAGCGGGACAGACCCAGTACTTC.

The rearrangement links TRBV10-2 to TRBJ1-2, with TRBD1 matching over 12 bases. This CDR3 contains 14 residues. V shed 5 bases and J 7 bases; nucleotides not matched to a gene: 5. Germline CDR1 and CDR2: WSHSY and SAAADI. CDR3 loop: CASSSGQGALGYTF. The DNA for the CDR3 is TGCGCCAGCAGTTCGGGACAGGGGGCTCTTGGCTACACCTTC.

The V call is TRBV5-1, the J call TRBJ2-5, with 7 bases that match TRBD2. The length of the CDR3 is 14 residues. Germline assignment: CDR1 SGHRS and CDR2 YFSETQ. J lost 2 bases, V lost 4 bases, and 5 bases had no gene match. This CDR3 reads CASSGKREQETQYF. As DNA, the CDR3 is TGCGCCAGCAGCGGGAAGCGGGAACAAGAGACCCAGTACTTC.

Only a few counts were recorded for this clone. The J gene is TRBJ1-5, the V gene TRBV7-9; 9 positions match TRBD1. Germline V gene sequence: CDR1 SEHNR, CDR2 FQNEAQ (reference sequence). The CDR3 covers 18 residues. V lost 3 bases and J lost 2; bases outside the gene matches: 11. Here the CDR3 reads CASSFPGQGSVGNQPQHF. The CDR3, as DNA: TGTGCCAGCAGCTTCCCGGGACAGGGATCGGTAGGCAATCAGCCCCAGCATTTT.

This clone was seen more than once but under ten times. The V call is TRBV4-1, the J call TRBJ2-1; tentative D call: TRBD2 (5 bases). V was clipped by 2 bases and J by 4 bases, with 21 bases between them. The germline CDR1 and CDR2 sequences are MGHRA and YSYEKL. The CDR3 runs to 18 residues. The CDR3 loop reads CASSQSLTGTTKYNEQFF. The DNA of the CDR3 is TGCGCCAGCAGCCAAAGCCTGACGGGAACTACAAAATACAATGAGCAGTTCTTC.

This sequence joins TRBV21-1 and TRBJ2-2; TRBD1, the table's D call, lacks a check against the DNA. TRBV21-1 is a known pseudogene. The CDR3 is 15 residues long. CDR3 DNA: TGTGCCAACCGAATCGACAGGGTTACGGCCGGGGAGCTGTTTTTT. Its translation: CANRIDRVTAGELFF.

This clone was picked up a small number of times. This sample includes further DNA sequences coding for the same CDR3. The rearrangement joins TRBV6-5 to TRBJ1-2, with 9 bases that match TRBD1. V lost 0 bases to trimming and J lost 8 bases; unmatched junction nucleotides: 4. CDR1 and CDR2 (germline): MNHEY, SVGAGI. This CDR3 has 14 amino acids. DNA for the CDR3: TGTGCCAGCAGTTACTCGGGACAGGGATCAGGCTACACCTTC. Its translation: CASSYSGQGSGYTF.

This chain uses TRBV28 with TRBJ1-2, with TRBD1 matching over 8 bases. The V segment lost 0 bases and the J segment 1 base; nucleotides outside the gene matches: 4. The CDR3 extends over 16 amino acids. Germline CDR1 reads MDHEN; CDR2 reads SYDVKM. CDR3 DNA sequence: TGTGCCAGCAGTTTATGGACAGGGGCCATTAACTATGGCTACACCTTC. This sequence encodes CASSLWTGAINYGYTF.

The chain is built from TRBV6-6 and TRBJ2-1, with D possibly TRBD2 on 6 matching bases. V was clipped by 0 bases and J by 2 bases, with 11 bases between them. Germline loops: CDR1 MNHNY, CDR2 SVGAGI (reference sequence). CDR3 size: 16 residues. The chain's CDR3 is CASSYSHAGTYNEQFF. The CDR3 DNA is TGTGCCAGCAGTTACTCACACGCGGGAACCTACAATGAGCAGTTCTTC.

This chain uses TRBV6-5 with TRBJ2-3; 8 bases line up with TRBD2. The trim removed 7 bases at V and 6 bases at J, leaving 6 bases unmatched. Germline V gene data show CDR1 as MNHEY and CDR2 as SVGAGI. The CDR3 runs to 13 residues. The DNA for the CDR3 is TGTGCCAGCACGGGGCGGGGGGCCGATACGCAGTATTTT. Translated, it gives CASTGRGADTQYF.

The chain links TRBV5-1 to TRBJ2-7, with 7 bases fitting TRBD1. Germline CDR1 reads SGHRS; CDR2 reads YFSETQ. The CDR3 is 14 amino acids. With V trimmed by 4 bases and J by 3 bases, 7 bases remained unmatched. The CDR3, as DNA: TGCGCCAGCAGCCTCGGGACAGACTTCTACGAGCAGTACTTC. This encodes CASSLGTDFYEQYF. Drawing the rest from reference TRBV5-1 and TRBJ2-7, the complete variable domain is KAGVTQTPRYLIKTRGQQVTLSCSPISGHRSVSWYQQTPGQGLQFLFEYFSETQRNKGNFPGRFSGRQFSNSRSEMNVSTLELGDSALYLCASSLGTDFYEQYFGPGTRLTVT.

The chain has TRBV7-8 and TRBJ1-4; TRBD1 matches 11 bases. The CDR3 length is 18 residues. Germline lookup yields CDR1 SGHVS and CDR2 FQNEAQ. The V and J ends lost 4 bases and 0 bases, in that order; junction bases with no gene match: 7. CDR3 DNA sequence: TGTGCCAGCAGCTCCCTAGGACAGGGGGCTGCAACTAATGAAAAACTGTTTTTT. Its protein is CASSSLGQGAATNEKLFF.

This clone was observed once. V is TRBV2 and J is TRBJ2-1; 9 nucleotides align to TRBD2. V shed 1 base, J shed 4 bases, and the junction held 5 bases outside the gene matches. Germline-derived CDR1 and CDR2 are SNHLY and FYNNEI. This CDR3 spans 16 amino acids. The CDR3 loop is CASSEVRLAVYNEQFF. In DNA form, the CDR3 reads TGTGCCAGCAGTGAAGTTCGACTAGCGGTATACAATGAGCAGTTCTTC.

The J gene is TRBJ1-2, the V gene TRBV10-2; D is unresolved. This CDR3 has 11 residues. V lost 2 bases and J 8 bases, leaving 6 bases between the germline ends. CDR1 is WSHSY and CDR2 is SAAADI in the germline V gene. CDR3 nucleotide sequence: TGCGCCAGCAGTGAGGCAGGCGGCTACACCTTC. As protein: CASSEAGGYTF.

The V and J genes are TRBV6-2 or TRBV6-3 and TRBJ2-1; tentative D call: TRBD2 (6 bases). Germline values: CDR1 MNHEY, CDR2 SVGEGT. CDR3 size: 16 residues. Deletions cut 2 bases from V and 8 bases from J, with 19 bases between. The chain's CDR3 is CASSYPTGRPFDEQFF. The CDR3 DNA reads TGTGCCAGCAGTTACCCCACGGGGAGGCCTTTCGATGAGCAGTTCTTC.

This chain joins TRBV18 and TRBJ2-1; 12 bases are shared with TRBD2. After removal of 1 base from V and 7 bases from J, the junction contained 11 bases not matched to a gene. There are 18 residues in the CDR3. The germline V gene encodes CDR1 KGHSH and CDR2 LQKENI. The CDR3, as DNA: TGTGCCAGCTCACCACTGAACCCTAGCGGGGGGGCGAAGAATGAGCAGTTCTTC. As protein: CASSPLNPSGGAKNEQFF.

This clone was detected only a few times. This chain links TRBV6-2 or TRBV6-3 with TRBJ1-6, with TRBD1 matching 8 bases. V trimming: 6 bases; J trimming: 10 bases; junction bases outside the gene matches: 11. Germline V gene data show CDR1 as MNHEY and CDR2 as SVGEGT. This CDR3 region has 15 residues. The CDR3 region is CASSHGQGGNSPLHF. CDR3 DNA sequence: TGTGCCAGCAGCCATGGACAGGGTGGGAACTCACCCCTCCACTTT.

This chain connects TRBV30 to TRBJ2-1, with 10 bases matching TRBD2. Germline lookup yields CDR1 GTSNPN and CDR2 SVGIG (reference sequence). Trimming cost V 4 bases and J 3 bases; bases outside gene matches: 3. The CDR3 extends over 14 amino acids. The DNA of the CDR3 is TGTGCCTGGAAGGCTAGCGGGAGCTACAATGAGCAGTTCTTC. This translates into CAWKASGSYNEQFF.

The chain is built from TRBV27 and TRBJ2-1, with 8 bases fitting TRBD1. In germline, CDR1 is MNHEY, CDR2 SMNVEV (reference sequence). The CDR3 has 16 amino acids. Trimming took 8 bases from V and 5 from J; bases not matched to a gene: 14. CDR3 coding DNA: TGTGCCAGCGCTATGTCGTTAGGGACAGGACACAATGAGCAGTTCTTC. Translating it yields CASAMSLGTGHNEQFF.

The chain is built from TRBV7-9 and TRBJ2-7; D is unresolved. V lost 1 base and J lost 0, with 7 bases in between. CDR1 and CDR2 (germline): SEHNR, FQNEAQ (reference sequence). The CDR3 is 14 amino acids. DNA for the CDR3: TGTGCCAGCAGCTTAGAGACGGGCTCCTACGAGCAGTACTTC. It specifies CASSLETGSYEQYF.

The chain is built from TRBV11-3 and TRBJ2-3, with TRBD2 matching over 10 bases. The CDR3 is 15 amino acids. Germline-derived CDR1 and CDR2 are SGHNT and YENEEA. Losses at the gene ends were 5 bases for V and 1 base for J; bases not matched to a gene: 3. The CDR3 loop reads CASSATSGGTDTQYF. The CDR3 DNA is TGTGCCAGCAGCGCCACTAGCGGGGGCACAGATACGCAGTATTTT.